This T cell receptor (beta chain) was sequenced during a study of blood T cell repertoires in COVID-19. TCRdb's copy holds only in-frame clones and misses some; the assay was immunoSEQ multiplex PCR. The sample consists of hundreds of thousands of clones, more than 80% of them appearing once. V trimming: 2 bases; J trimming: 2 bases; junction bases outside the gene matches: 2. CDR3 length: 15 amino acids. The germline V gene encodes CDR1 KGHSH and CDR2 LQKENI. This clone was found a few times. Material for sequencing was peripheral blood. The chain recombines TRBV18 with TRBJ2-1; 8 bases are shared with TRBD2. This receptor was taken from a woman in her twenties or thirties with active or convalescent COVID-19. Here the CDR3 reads CASSPTSGTYNEQFF. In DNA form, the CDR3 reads TGTGCCAGCTCACCAACTAGCGGCACCTACAATGAGCAGTTCTTC.